This entry lists 31 T cell receptor beta chains sequenced from one sample in a study of cytomegalovirus exposure and HLA in healthy donors. The study ran its PCR with 60 Vbeta and 13 Jbeta primers. Method: immunoSEQ multiplex PCR; TCRdb's copy keeps in-frame clones and lacks some. Found here are about 87,000 clones, 79% of them singletons; the top ten hold about 4%. Sequenced: PBMCs. These receptors came from a woman aged 40 to 55 in good health and CMV-seronegative.

The V call is TRBV6-5, the J call TRBJ1-2; 9 nucleotides align to TRBD1. The V gene's germline CDR1 is MNHEY and CDR2 SVGAGI. With V trimmed by 2 bases and J by 4 bases, 5 bases remained unmatched. The CDR3 sequence is 15 residues long. CDR3 bases: TGTGCCAGCAGTTACGACAGGGGGTTGGTCTATGGCTACACCTTC. It is translated as CASSYDRGLVYGYTF.

V gene TRBV28 combines with J gene TRBJ1-2; 10 nucleotides match TRBD1. The ends lost 9 bases at V and 8 bases at J; junction bases unmatched: 9. Germline V gives CDR1 MDHEN, CDR2 SYDVKM. The length of the CDR3 is 13 residues. The chain's CDR3 is CASSEDRGGGYTF. The CDR3 DNA reads as TGTGCCAGTAGTGAGGACAGGGGGGGCGGCTACACCTTC.

The chain recombines TRBV5-1 with TRBJ1-4; tentatively, D is TRBD1 (5 bases). The germline V gene encodes CDR1 SGHRS and CDR2 YFSETQ. This CDR3 is built from 14 residues. Trimming shortened V by 6 bases and J by 8 bases, and 17 bases separated the two germline ends. The CDR3 coding sequence is TGCGCCAGCAAAAGTGGGGGGGGTTACGAAAAACTGTTTTTT. Translating gives CASKSGGGYEKLFF. Together with reference TRBV5-1 and TRBJ1-4, the CDR3 gives the full variable domain: KAGVTQTPRYLIKTRGQQVTLSCSPISGHRSVSWYQQTPGQGLQFLFEYFSETQRNKGNFPGRFSGRQFSNSRSEMNVSTLELGDSALYLCASKSGGGYEKLFFGSGTQLSVL.

The chain uses TRBV14 and TRBJ2-6, with D possibly TRBD1 on 5 matching bases. Trimming removed 4 bases at V and 1 base at J, with 17 bases between. Germline lookup yields CDR1 SGHDN and CDR2 FVKESK. This CDR3 has 18 amino acids. CDR3: CASSPSWGAGSGANVLTF. As DNA, the CDR3 is TGTGCCAGCAGCCCCTCGTGGGGCGCCGGGTCTGGGGCCAACGTCCTGACTTTC.

CDR3 bases: TGTGCCAGCAGTATAATTCCGGGACAGGGTGATGGCTACACCTTC. It is translated as CASSIIPGQGDGYTF. The rearrangement joins TRBV2 to TRBJ1-2; 9 nucleotides match TRBD1. Germline-derived CDR1 and CDR2 are SNHLY and FYNNEI. This CDR3 has 15 residues. V shed 5 bases and J 6 bases; nucleotides not matched to a gene: 10.

This CDR3 is CATSRQGNNSPLHF. CDR3 coding DNA: TGTGCCACCAGCCGACAGGGGAATAATTCACCCCTCCACTTT. The chain couples TRBV15 to TRBJ1-6, with 8 bases identical to TRBD1. Germline CDR1 reads LNHNV; CDR2 reads YYDKDF (reference sequence). This CDR3 region has 14 residues. Trimming at V came to 5 bases and at J to 5 bases, leaving 2 bases not matched to a gene.

To note about this clone: The same CDR3 is also encoded by other DNA sequences in this sample. The genes are TRBV20-1 and TRBJ2-7; 7 bases line up with TRBD1. The CDR3 has 11 residues. The J segment lost 2 bases and the V segment lost 7 bases, leaving 2 bases of the junction unmatched. CDR1 and CDR2 (germline): DFQATT, SNEGSKA (reference sequence). CDR3 amino acids: CSGQGTYEQYF. The CDR3 coding sequence is TGCAGTGGACAGGGCACCTACGAGCAGTACTTC.

This sequence joins TRBV15 and TRBJ2-4; the D gene is possibly TRBD2 (6 bases). Between the trimmed V and J ends, which lost 1 base and 6 bases, there was a span of 16 bases. The germline gives CDR1 LNHNV, CDR2 YYDKDF (reference sequence). The CDR3 is 16 amino acids. In DNA form, the CDR3 reads TGTGCCACCAGCAGAGGATTCGGGGGAGGTGGAAACATTCAGTACTTC. Encoded protein: CATSRGFGGGGNIQYF.

The chain is built from TRBV7-9 and TRBJ2-7; the D gene is possibly TRBD2 (7 bases). The CDR3 sequence is 18 residues long. Deletions cut 2 bases from V and 4 bases from J, with 24 bases between. Germline V CDR1 and CDR2: SEHNR, FQNEAQ (reference sequence). The CDR3 spells CASSLQPTGRVGDYEQYF. In DNA form, the CDR3 reads TGTGCCAGCAGCTTACAGCCAACAGGGAGGGTAGGAGATTACGAGCAGTACTTC.

The genes are TRBV4-1 and TRBJ1-2; TRBD1 matches 10 bases. CDR3 size: 15 residues. In germline, CDR1 is MGHRA, CDR2 YSYEKL. J gave up 7 bases and V 5 bases, and 10 bases lay outside the gene matches. In nucleotides, the CDR3 is TGCGCCAGCAGCTCCGCCGGGACAGGGGCTAGTGGCTACACCTTC. Protein: CASSSAGTGASGYTF.

This chain connects TRBV5-4 to TRBJ1-2, with D unclear. The CDR3 has 14 amino acids. V lost 0 bases and J lost 4, with 10 bases in between. CDR1 is SGHNT and CDR2 is YYREEE in the germline V gene (reference sequence). CDR3 coding DNA: TGTGCCAGCAGCTTGGTCGCGGCGAGCTATGGCTACACCTTC. Its protein product is CASSLVAASYGYTF. The whole variable domain, filled in from reference TRBV5-4 and TRBJ1-2, reads ETGVTQSPTHLIKTRGQQVTLRCSSQSGHNTVSWYQQALGQGPQFIFQYYREEENGRGNFPPRFSGLQFPNYSSELNVNALELDDSALYLCASSLVAASYGYTFGSGTRLTVV.

V usage is TRBV4-3 and J usage is TRBJ2-3; no clear D gene. Trimming pared 1 base from V and 4 bases from J, leaving 18 bases between. Germline V lookup: CDR1 LGHNA, CDR2 YSLEER. This CDR3 is 17 amino acids long. The chain's CDR3 is CASSQGLSVQVSDTQYF. CDR3 sequence (DNA): TGCGCCAGCAGCCAAGGTCTGTCGGTCCAGGTCTCAGATACGCAGTATTTT.

This clone has just a few counts. V usage is TRBV6-7 and J usage is TRBJ2-7; no clear D. TRBV6-7 is marked as an open reading frame, function uncertain. V was clipped by 4 bases and J by 4 bases, with 5 bases between them. The CDR3 has 11 amino acids. The CDR3 DNA follows: TGTGCCAGCAGTTTACAGTACGAGCAGTACTTC. This encodes CASSLQYEQYF.

This clone was seen once. The chain couples TRBV5-4 to TRBJ1-2; D perhaps matches TRBD1 (6 bases). Trimming shortened V by 6 bases and J by 7 bases, and 22 bases separated the two germline ends. CDR3 length equals 15 residues. CDR1 is SGHNT, CDR2 YYREEE, per germline (reference sequence). CDR3 residues: CASTGGIQGESGYTF. CDR3 sequence (DNA): TGTGCCAGCACGGGGGGGATACAGGGTGAGTCTGGCTACACCTTC.

The V and J genes are TRBV18 and TRBJ1-1; maybe TRBD1 (5 bases). Germline V lookup: CDR1 KGHSH, CDR2 LQKENI. With 2 bases removed from V and 5 bases from J, the gap between germline ends came to 18 bases. This CDR3 contains 16 residues. The CDR3 region has the DNA TGTGCCAGCTCACCAGACCTACGGGGCGGAGGGACTGAAGCTTTCTTT. Its protein product is CASSPDLRGGGTEAFF. Using reference TRBV18 and TRBJ1-1 for the parts outside the CDR3, the full variable domain is NAGVMQNPRHLVRRRGQEARLRCSPMKGHSHVYWYRQLPEEGLKFMVYLQKENIIDESGMPKERFSAEFPKEGPSILRIQQVVRGDSAAYFCASSPDLRGGGTEAFFGQGTRLTVV.

This sequence joins TRBV4-3 and TRBJ1-2; D gene ambiguous. The CDR3 totals 16 residues. Germline assignment: CDR1 LGHNA and CDR2 YSLEER. V lost 3 bases to trimming and J lost 0 bases, with 14 bases between them. CDR3 residues: CASSQAAAVSNYGYTF. CDR3 DNA: TGCGCCAGCAGCCAGGCTGCCGCGGTGTCTAACTATGGCTACACCTTC.

The chain is built from TRBV27 and TRBJ2-7; TRBD1 might be the D (6 bases). CDR1 is MNHEY and CDR2 is SMNVEV in the germline V gene (reference sequence). Trimming left V 2 bases short and J 6 bases short, with 11 bases between. The CDR3 runs to 13 residues. CDR3 nucleotides: TGTGCCAGCAGTTTACACCAGGGGAGCGAGCAGTACTTC. Its translation: CASSLHQGSEQYF.

The chain joins TRBV5-6 to TRBJ1-3, with 7 positions matching TRBD1. V gave up 4 bases and J gave up 2 bases; unmatched junction bases: 6. Germline loops: CDR1 SGHDT, CDR2 YYEEEE. CDR3 length equals 15 residues. CDR3: CASSIRGIAGNTIYF. The CDR3 region has the DNA TGTGCCAGCAGCATCAGGGGGATTGCTGGAAACACCATATATTTT.

The rearrangement links TRBV7-9 to TRBJ1-1, with D unclear. CDR1 and CDR2 (germline): SEHNR, FQNEAQ (reference sequence). This CDR3 has 12 residues. Trimming removed 6 bases at V and 6 bases at J, with 11 bases between. The CDR3 DNA sequence: TGTGCCAGCAGTGACCCGGGGTCTGAAGCTTTCTTT. Translation gives CASSDPGSEAFF.

The rearrangement links TRBV2 to TRBJ2-2; 7 positions agree with TRBD1. Germline V lookup: CDR1 SNHLY, CDR2 FYNNEI. V lost 4 bases, J lost 0 bases, and 2 bases stayed unmatched. CDR3 length: 15 residues. In nucleotides, the CDR3 is TGTGCCAGCAGTGGACAGGGTACGAACACCGGGGAGCTGTTTTTT. Protein: CASSGQGTNTGELFF.

This clone was picked up a small number of times. At one of its ends the junction is not consistent with the germline gene, which may arise from a read error. The chain carries TRBV2 and TRBJ1-5, with D uncertain. Germline CDR1 reads SNHLY; CDR2 reads FYNNEI. The CDR3 has 13 amino acids. CDR3 bases: TGTGCCAGCAGTCCTCCCCGGGGTCAGCCCCAGAATTTT. This gives the protein CASSPPRGQPQNF.

A few counts support this clone. The chain is built from TRBV27 and TRBJ1-1; D not certain. This CDR3 contains 16 residues. V was shortened by 2 bases and J by 0 bases, with 13 bases between the two germline ends. The V gene's germline CDR1 is MNHEY and CDR2 SMNVEV (reference sequence). The CDR3 sequence is CASSLTFVLMNTEAFF. The CDR3 region has the DNA TGTGCCAGCAGTTTAACTTTCGTTCTGATGAACACTGAAGCTTTCTTT.

CDR3 residues: CAWSSDKNSEAFF. CDR3 DNA: TGTGCCTGGAGTTCCGACAAAAACTCCGAAGCTTTCTTT. This sequence joins TRBV30 and TRBJ1-1; D unresolved. V was trimmed by 2 bases and J by 8 bases, leaving 15 bases between them. Germline lookup yields CDR1 GTSNPN and CDR2 SVGIG (reference sequence). The CDR3 is 13 amino acids.

This chain joins TRBV29-1 and TRBJ2-5, with D perhaps matching TRBD2 (6 bases). Germline V CDR1 and CDR2: SQVTM, ANQGSEA. The CDR3 has 13 amino acids. Trimming pared 5 bases from V and 11 bases from J, leaving 21 bases between. The CDR3 region is CSVLRDSGLGQYF. CDR3 nucleotide sequence: TGCAGCGTTCTGCGGGACTCGGGGTTGGGGCAGTACTTC. Using reference TRBV29-1 and TRBJ2-5 for the parts outside the CDR3, the full variable domain is SAVISQKPSRDICQRGTSLTIQCQVDSQVTMMFWYRQQPGQSLTLIATANQGSEATYESGFVIDKFPISRPNLTFSTLTVSNMSPEDSSIYLCSVLRDSGLGQYFGPGTRLLVL.

This rearrangement joins TRBV5-1 to TRBJ2-2; 9 bases map to TRBD1. Losses at the gene ends were 4 bases for V and 7 bases for J; bases not matched to a gene: 8. Germline assignment: CDR1 SGHRS and CDR2 YFSETQ. The CDR3 covers 15 residues. The CDR3 is CASSLGDRDYGELFF. DNA of the CDR3: TGCGCCAGCAGCCTGGGGGACAGGGATTACGGGGAGCTGTTTTTT. The full variable domain, in which reference TRBV5-1 and TRBJ2-2 provide the parts outside the CDR3, is KAGVTQTPRYLIKTRGQQVTLSCSPISGHRSVSWYQQTPGQGLQFLFEYFSETQRNKGNFPGRFSGRQFSNSRSEMNVSTLELGDSALYLCASSLGDRDYGELFFGEGSRLTVL.

The V call is TRBV25-1, the J call TRBJ1-1; TRBD1 matches at 8 bases. Germline V gene data show CDR1 as MGHDK and CDR2 as SYGVNS. The CDR3 covers 13 residues. V gave up 6 bases and J gave up 1 base; unmatched junction bases: 1. Here the CDR3 reads CASSDRGNTEAFF. DNA for the CDR3: TGTGCCAGCAGCGACAGGGGGAACACTGAAGCTTTCTTT.

This clone was detected ten times or more. V usage is TRBV5-1 and J usage is TRBJ1-4; weak D call: TRBD1 (6 bases). The V gene lost 3 bases and the J gene lost 5 bases, with 11 bases spanning the gap. The CDR3 runs 14 residues. Germline V gene sequence: CDR1 SGHRS, CDR2 YFSETQ. The chain's CDR3 is CASSSGGGNEKLFF. DNA of the CDR3: TGCGCCAGCAGCTCTGGCGGGGGCAATGAAAAACTGTTTTTT.

CDR3 nucleotides: TGTGCCAGCAGCTTAAATCGTCGCTACGAGCAGTACTTC. It encodes CASSLNRRYEQYF. The chain carries TRBV7-3 and TRBJ2-7, with D uncertain. This CDR3 comprises 13 residues. V lost 1 base to trimming and J lost 3 bases, with 7 bases between them. Germline V gene sequence: CDR1 SGHTA, CDR2 FQGTGA.

V is TRBV6-5 and J is TRBJ1-3, with D perhaps TRBD1 (5 bases). Trimming pared 0 bases from V and 2 bases from J, leaving 11 bases between. Germline CDR1 and CDR2: MNHEY and SVGAGI. This CDR3 contains 16 residues. The CDR3, as DNA: TGTGCCAGCAGTTACTCGGGGGGAAGTACTGGAAACACCATATATTTT. Protein sequence: CASSYSGGSTGNTIYF.

The genes are TRBV18 and TRBJ2-6; D is undetermined. V lost 5 bases and J 0 bases, leaving 5 bases between the germline ends. Germline-derived CDR1 and CDR2 are KGHSH and LQKENI. The CDR3 has 14 residues. This CDR3 reads CASSKSSGANVLTF. Written as DNA, the CDR3 is TGTGCCAGCTCAAAGAGCTCTGGGGCCAACGTCCTGACTTTC.

A few counts support this clone. The rearrangement joins TRBV10-3 to TRBJ2-3; D gene uncertain. The CDR3 length is 14 residues. Germline lookup yields CDR1 ENHRY and CDR2 SYGVKD. Trimming took off 0 bases at V and 1 base at J, with 5 bases between the two ends. The CDR3 DNA follows: TGTGCCATCAGTGAGTCAACTGGCACAGATACGCAGTATTTT. This translates into CAISESTGTDTQYF.